This is a list of T cell receptor beta chains from one sample in a study of shared clonotypes between healthy human individuals. Measured with immunoSEQ multiplex PCR; TCRdb has only the in-frame clones, and not every one. The sample lists over a million clones, 70% to 80% occurring once. Specimen: memory CD4+ T cells from PBMCs. These receptors all come from a man younger than 30 in good health. Some clones in this sample may be carry-over from other donors' samples. CDR3s include the opening cysteine and the closing phenylalanine or tryptophan. D genes are given only for firm matches. Clone size is shown for a subset of rows, as once, few, many or a class of expanded clone.

TRBJ2-7,TRBV6-1,.,.,CASSAPHRASSYEQYF,TGTGCCAGCAGTGCGCCTCACAGGGCGAGCTCCTACGAGCAGTACTTC
TRBJ2-3,TRBV10-3,TRBD1,.,CATTPQGSTDTQYF,TGTGCCACCACTCCACAGGGGAGCACAGATACGCAGTATTTT
TRBJ1-1,TRBV29-1,.,.,CSVSAGLFNTEAFF,TGCAGCGTTTCTGCGGGGCTTTTCAACACTGAAGCTTTCTTT
TRBJ2-5,TRBV6-1,TRBD1,.,CASSSDRAYETQYF,TGTGCCAGCAGTAGCGACAGGGCATATGAGACCCAGTACTTC
TRBJ2-7,TRBV6-1,.,.,CASSSAYEQYF,TGTGCCAGCAGTAGCGCCTACGAGCAGTACTTC
TRBJ2-5,TRBV5-1,.,.,CASSLGYEETQYF,TGCGCCAGCAGCTTGGGGTATGAAGAGACCCAGTACTTC
TRBJ2-5,TRBV28,TRBD1,once,CASSLWGQAETQYF,TGTGCCAGCAGTTTATGGGGACAGGCAGAGACCCAGTACTTC
TRBJ2-3,TRBV11-2,.,.,CASSFRAGGTDTQYF,TGTGCCAGCAGCTTCCGAGCAGGGGGCACAGATACGCAGTATTTT
TRBJ2-5,TRBV25-1,TRBD1,.,CASSESKGAAETQYF,TGTGCCAGCAGTGAATCAAAGGGGGCAGCGGAGACCCAGTACTTC
TRBJ2-5,TRBV5-1,.,once,CASSPGGSILRGETQYF,TGCGCCAGCAGCCCCGGGGGTTCCATTCTTAGGGGAGAGACCCAGTACTTC
TRBJ1-1,TRBV6-1,.,.,CASSEVGDYTEAFF,TGTGCCAGCAGTGAGGTTGGGGATTACACTGAAGCTTTCTTT
TRBJ2-1,TRBV6-5,.,.,CASSYSYGVGNEQFF,TGTGCCAGCAGTTACTCGTACGGGGTGGGGAATGAGCAGTTCTTC
TRBJ2-1,TRBV7-8,TRBD1,.,CASSGQGWYNEQFF,TGTGCCAGCAGCGGACAGGGTTGGTACAATGAGCAGTTCTTC
TRBJ1-2,TRBV28,.,.,CASSEPDRYYGYTF,TGTGCCAGCAGTGAACCCGACAGGTACTATGGCTACACCTTC
TRBJ2-5,TRBV7-2,.,.,CASSLAPETQYF,TGTGCCAGCAGCTTAGCCCCCGAGACCCAGTACTTC
TRBJ2-3,TRBV30,TRBD2,.,CARSTTSGGDTQYF,TGTGCCAGATCCACGACTAGCGGAGGAGATACGCAGTATTTT
TRBJ2-5,TRBV2,.,.,CASSYQGTQYF,TGTGCCAGCAGTTACCAGGGGACCCAGTACTTC
TRBJ2-7,TRBV7-9,.,.,CASSLAYGVRYF,TGTGCCAGCAGCTTAGCGTACGGGGTTCGGTACTTC
TRBJ1-5,TRBV6-5,.,.,CASTFSLGSNQPQHF,TGTGCCAGCACTTTCTCATTGGGGAGCAATCAGCCCCAGCATTTT
TRBJ1-1,TRBV7-2,TRBD1,.,CASSLRTGEAFF,TGTGCCAGCAGCTTAAGGACAGGGGAAGCTTTCTTT
TRBJ2-4,TRBV6-1,TRBD1,.,CASMGDRAPYF,TGTGCCAGCATGGGGGACAGGGCCCCGTACTTC
TRBJ2-7,TRBV6-6,TRBD1,.,CASTLDRAAYYEQYF,TGTGCCAGCACCTTAGACAGGGCCGCTTACTACGAGCAGTACTTC
TRBJ2-7,TRBV6-5,TRBD2,.,CASRLGTSGSYEQYF,TGTGCCAGCAGACTGGGGACTAGCGGCTCCTACGAGCAGTACTTC
TRBJ2-1,TRBV5-1,TRBD2,.,CASSLVTSGGREQFF,TGCGCCAGCAGCTTGGTGACTAGCGGGGGGCGTGAGCAGTTCTTC
TRBJ1-2,TRBV29-1,.,.,CSVFGGGSGPRGGYTF,TGCAGCGTGTTTGGAGGTGGTTCGGGGCCCAGAGGTGGCTACACCTTC
TRBJ1-2,TRBV6-4,.,.,CASSNSGAVNYGYTF,TGTGCCAGCAGCAACTCGGGGGCAGTTAACTATGGCTACACCTTC
TRBJ2-1,TRBV28,.,.,CASSFISSYNEQFF,TGTGCCAGCAGTTTTATCAGCTCCTACAATGAGCAGTTCTTC
TRBJ1-1,TRBV2,.,.,CASSAWSGGNTEAFF,TGTGCCAGCAGTGCGTGGTCGGGGGGGAACACTGAAGCTTTCTTT